This T cell receptor (beta chain) is drawn from a study of human T cells and chemical hapten exposure. The wider study: Small discrepancies in pooled library volume mainly accounted for the varying TCR yields per sample.

Time point in this sample: patch test 1, 2 weeks after DPC sensitization. Treatment given: therapeutic diphenylcyclopropenone sensitization with weekly scalp DPC. Alopecia patients between 18 and 70 years old and suitable for DPC were used as donors. TCRdb recomputed calls from the RACE reads with MiXCR, one row per CDR3 protein. This table has around 380,000 distinct CDR3 sequences, approximately 5.1% appearing once. This clonotype was counted at least ten times. CDR1 and CDR2 (germline): MNHNY, SVGAGI (reference sequence). V was cut by 2 bases and J by 7 bases, with 5 bases left in between. The CDR3 is made up of 11 amino acids.

V gene TRBV6-6 combines with J gene TRBJ1-1; D is unclear. The specimen comprised whole blood, sampled in connection with sensitization to the hapten diphenylcyclopropenone (DPC). The TCR was taken from a woman between 50 and 59 years old with alopecia areata. Some clones in this sample may be carry-over from other donors' samples. The CDR3 loop is CASSYGIEAFF. CDR3 DNA sequence: TGTGCCAGCAGTTACGGGATTGAAGCTTTCTTT.